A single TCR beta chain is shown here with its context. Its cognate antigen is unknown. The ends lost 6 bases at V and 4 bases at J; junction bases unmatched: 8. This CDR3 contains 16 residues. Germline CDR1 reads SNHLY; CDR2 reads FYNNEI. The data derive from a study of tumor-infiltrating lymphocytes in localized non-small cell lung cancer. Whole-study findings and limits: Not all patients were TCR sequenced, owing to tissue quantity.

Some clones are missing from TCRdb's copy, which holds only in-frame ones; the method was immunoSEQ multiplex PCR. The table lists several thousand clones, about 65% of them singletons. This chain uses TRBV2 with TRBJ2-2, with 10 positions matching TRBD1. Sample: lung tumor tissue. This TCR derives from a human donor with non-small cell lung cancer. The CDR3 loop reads CASRSGTGAATGELFF. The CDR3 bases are TGTGCCAGCAGGTCCGGGACAGGGGCCGCCACCGGGGAGCTGTTTTTT.